This T cell receptor beta chain was sequenced for a study of T cell responses to AZD1222 COVID-19 vaccine. General observations from the study: In all cases, repertoires were sampled only after the peak T cell response. Two AZD1222 doses significantly raised spike-specific TCR breadth and depth over controls.

CDR3 length: 13 residues. Germline assignment: CDR1 GTSNPN and CDR2 SVGIG (reference sequence). Trimming pared 0 bases from V and 9 bases from J, leaving 14 bases between. Assay used: immunoSEQ multiplex PCR; TCRdb lists only in-frame clones, some missing. The sample has 130,000 or so clones, around 94% seen once. On this clone: Its antigen remains unidentified.

The chain couples TRBV30 to TRBJ2-5; no firm D call. The sequencing used peripheral blood, collected on day 0 of AZD1222 vaccination. The origin of this receptor is an adult in good health. The CDR3 DNA reads TGTGCCTGGAGTGTTAAAGGGTTTGGTGCCCAGTACTTC. It yields the protein CAWSVKGFGAQYF. The complete variable domain, with remaining parts taken from reference TRBV30 and TRBJ2-5, reads SQTIHQWPATLVQPVGSPLSLECTVEGTSNPNLYWYRQAAGRGLQLLFYSVGIGQISSEVPQNLSASRPQDRQFILSSKKLLLSDSGFYLCAWSVKGFGAQYFGPGTRLLVL.